The next 13 T cell receptor beta chains were all read from a single sample in a study of naive and memory T cell subsets. An equimolar mix of two oligonucleotides served as the beta constant-region primer for TRBC1 and TRBC2. TCRdb analysed the UMI-ligation and nested PCR reads with MiXCR anew, one entry per CDR3 protein. This table has around 160,000 distinct CDR3 sequences, approximately 17% appearing once. The specimen sequenced was naive CD4+ T cells from blood. These receptors were taken from a human donor in good health.

The chain recombines TRBV7-2 with TRBJ1-4, with no clear D. The length of the CDR3 is 14 residues. Deletions cut 8 bases from V and 6 bases from J, with 16 bases between. Germline lookup yields CDR1 SGHTA and CDR2 FQGNSA. CDR3 sequence: CASRAFLADEKLFF. In DNA, the CDR3 is TGTGCCAGCCGCGCGTTCCTGGCGGATGAAAAACTGTTTTTT.

CDR3 sequence: CASSLWPPGSSNQPQHF. The CDR3, as DNA: TGTGCCAGCAGTTTATGGCCCCCAGGCAGTAGCAATCAGCCCCAGCATTTT. The chain carries TRBV27 and TRBJ1-5; D is ambiguous. V lost 1 base and J 0 bases, leaving 13 bases between the germline ends. The germline V gene encodes CDR1 MNHEY and CDR2 SMNVEV (reference sequence). The CDR3 contains 17 residues.

This clonotype appeared a few times. The chain has TRBV18 and TRBJ1-1; 11 bases line up with TRBD1. The CDR3 has 15 amino acids. Germline assignment: CDR1 KGHSH and CDR2 LQKENI. V lost 2 bases, J lost 5 bases, and 4 bases stayed unmatched. In DNA form, the CDR3 reads TGTGCCAGCTCACCAGGACAGGGGGCCCAAACTGAAGCTTTCTTT. Residues: CASSPGQGAQTEAFF. The full variable domain, its missing parts supplied by reference TRBV18 and TRBJ1-1, is NAGVMQNPRHLVRRRGQEARLRCSPMKGHSHVYWYRQLPEEGLKFMVYLQKENIIDESGMPKERFSAEFPKEGPSILRIQQVVRGDSAAYFCASSPGQGAQTEAFFGQGTRLTVV.

This clonotype appeared a few times. The chain uses TRBV7-4 and TRBJ1-4; the match to TRBD1 covers 7 bases. V lost 3 bases to trimming and J lost 5 bases; unmatched junction nucleotides: 15. The CDR3 loop spans 18 amino acids. CDR1 SGHVT and CDR2 SQSDAQ come from the germline V gene. This chain's CDR3 is CASSLGECGTEENEKLFF. The CDR3 coding sequence is TGTGCCAGCAGCTTGGGAGAATGTGGGACAGAAGAAAATGAAAAACTGTTTTTT. The whole variable domain, remainder taken from reference TRBV7-4 and TRBJ1-4, is GAGVSQSPRYKVAKRGRDVALRCDSISGHVTLYWYRQTLGQGSEVLTYSQSDAQRDKSGRPSGRFSAERPERSVSTLKIQRTEQGDSAVYLCASSLGECGTEENEKLFFGSGTQLSVL.

The rearrangement links TRBV27 to TRBJ2-7; D may be TRBD1 (6 bases). V was cut by 5 bases and J by 0 bases, with 8 bases left in between. This CDR3 has 13 residues. Germline-derived CDR1 and CDR2 are MNHEY and SMNVEV (reference sequence). CDR3 in amino acids: CASSRDISYEQYF. Written as DNA, the CDR3 is TGTGCCAGCAGTCGGGACATCTCCTACGAGCAGTACTTC.

The sample holds a few counts of this clonotype. The chain has TRBV6-5 and TRBJ1-5; D gene unclear. CDR3 length: 16 amino acids. The germline V and J ends were trimmed by 6 bases and 0 bases, with 15 bases remaining between them. Per the germline V gene, CDR1 is MNHEY and CDR2 is SVGAGI. The CDR3 coding sequence is TGTGCCAGCAGCCACTCGCTGTCCTATAGCAATCAGCCCCAGCATTTT. Translation gives CASSHSLSYSNQPQHF.

This clonotype has a count of ten or more. The CDR3 region is CASSQDIGLAVYNEQFF. CDR3 sequence (DNA): TGCGCCAGCAGCCAAGACATCGGACTAGCGGTTTACAATGAGCAGTTCTTC. The chain recombines TRBV4-3 with TRBJ2-1; 10 bases map to TRBD2. The length of the CDR3 is 17 residues. The ends lost 0 bases at V and 4 bases at J; junction bases unmatched: 6. Germline lookup yields CDR1 LGHNA and CDR2 YSLEER.

This clonotype was seen only a few times. The chain joins TRBV20-1 to TRBJ2-2; D tentatively reads TRBD1 or TRBD2 (5 bases each). This CDR3 comprises 14 residues. Germline V gene data show CDR1 as DFQATT and CDR2 as SNEGSKA (reference sequence). The V gene lost 5 bases and the J gene lost 4 bases, with 14 bases spanning the gap. The CDR3 DNA is TGCAGTGCTTACCCCGTGGGACGCACCGGGGAGCTGTTTTTT. This translates into CSAYPVGRTGELFF.

This clonotype was observed a few times. This chain uses TRBV14 with TRBJ2-4, with 8 bases fitting TRBD2. V trimming: 1 base; J trimming: 4 bases; junction bases outside the gene matches: 3. Germline V gene data show CDR1 as SGHDN and CDR2 as FVKESK. The length of the CDR3 is 15 residues. CDR3 in amino acids: CASSQVRGGKNIQYF. Written as DNA, the CDR3 is TGTGCCAGCAGCCAAGTCCGCGGGGGGAAAAACATTCAGTACTTC.

V gene TRBV7-9 combines with J gene TRBJ2-2; 9 nucleotides line up with TRBD2. CDR3 size: 15 residues. In germline, CDR1 is SEHNR, CDR2 FQNEAQ (reference sequence). V trimming: 10 bases; J trimming: 4 bases; junction bases outside the gene matches: 10. The CDR3 sequence is CANRVAGEATGELFF. The DNA of the CDR3 is TGTGCCAACCGAGTAGCGGGAGAAGCCACCGGGGAGCTGTTTTTT.

The gene calls are TRBV6-1 and TRBJ1-5; maybe TRBD1 (6 bases). Germline lookup yields CDR1 MNHNS and CDR2 SASEGT. The length of the CDR3 is 17 residues. V was cut by 6 bases and J by 3 bases, with 21 bases left in between. CDR3 protein: CASSVDRLGVSNQPQHF. CDR3 sequence (DNA): TGTGCCAGCAGCGTCGACAGGCTGGGGGTTTCCAATCAGCCCCAGCATTTT.

This sequence joins TRBV5-1 and TRBJ2-4; 8 bases align to TRBD2. Germline V gene sequence: CDR1 SGHRS, CDR2 YFSETQ. V dropped 8 bases and J dropped 3; count of bases not matched to a gene: 10. The CDR3 sequence is 15 residues long. The CDR3 is CARPQAGGLKNIQYF. The CDR3 DNA follows: TGCGCCAGGCCCCAGGCGGGAGGACTCAAAAACATTCAGTACTTC.

The sample holds a few counts of this clonotype. V usage is TRBV30 and J usage is TRBJ2-5; D gene uncertain. The CDR3 has 15 amino acids. Germline V gene lookup returns CDR1 GTSNPN and CDR2 SVGIG (reference sequence). Trimming left V 0 bases short and J 5 bases short, with 16 bases between. CDR3 loop: CAWSVRHYRLETQYF. The CDR3 nucleotides are TGTGCCTGGAGTGTCAGGCATTACCGTCTGGAGACCCAGTACTTC.